This is a list of T cell receptor beta chains from one sample in a study of breast tumors, draining lymph nodes, adjacent tissues. TCRdb passed the multiplex PCR reads through MiXCR, listing each CDR3 protein once. The sample consists of under 350,000 distinct CDR3 sequences, roughly 30% of them appearing once. Sequenced: axillary lymph node tissue. The receptors here all came from a female donor with breast cancer. Some clones in this sample may be carry-over from other donors' samples. CDR3s include the opening cysteine and the closing phenylalanine or tryptophan. D genes are given only for firm matches. A row's size may be missing; if present it is once, few, many or a size class.

d_gene,j_gene,abundance,v_gene,CDR3nt,CDR3aa
.,TRBJ1-2,many,TRBV15,TGTGCCACCAGCAGAGATCGACGGCAGGACTATGGCTACACCTTC,CATSRDRRQDYGYTF
.,TRBJ1-4,once,TRBV30,TGTGCCTGGAGTGTATGGGGGGAAAAACTGTTTTTT,CAWSVWGEKLFF
.,TRBJ1-4,.,TRBV10-3,TGCGCCATCAGTGGGGGGGAGGAACTGCTTTTT,CAISGGEELLF
.,TRBJ2-1,many,TRBV19,TGTGCCAGTAGTATCGCTGGAGGGGGGCAGTTCTTC,CASSIAGGGQFF
TRBD1,TRBJ2-5,.,TRBV24-1,TGTGCCACCAGGGGGCAATCAGGGGGTGCTCGGGAGACCCAGTACTTC,CATRGQSGGARETQYF
.,TRBJ2-3,many,TRBV12-3/TRBV12-4,TGTGCCAGCAGCCCTTTGGCCGGTTACGGGGATACGCAGTATTTT,CASSPLAGYGDTQYF
.,TRBJ2-5,.,TRBV20-1,TGCAGTGCATTTGGGACAAACCAAGAGACCCAGTACTTC,CSAFGTNQETQYF
.,TRBJ2-3,many,TRBV7-6,TGTGCCAGCAGCTTACAGGGGAGCACAGATACGCAGTATTTT,CASSLQGSTDTQYF
TRBD1,TRBJ2-7,.,TRBV12-5,TGTGCTAGTGGTTCCCCCAGGAACAGGGGGCGCAACGAGCAGTACTTC,CASGSPRNRGRNEQYF
.,TRBJ1-2,many,TRBV2,TGTGCCAGCACCCTGACTTGGGACACCACTAACTATGGCTACACCTTC,CASTLTWDTTNYGYTF
.,TRBJ2-3,.,TRBV28,TGTGCCATTACGCCGGGGGAAGATACGCAGTATTTT,CAITPGEDTQYF
.,TRBJ2-1,.,TRBV3-1,TGTGCCAGCAGCCAAGCGGTCAGTTTCGAAACGGTAGTCATCGACTCCTACAATGAGCAGTTCTTC,CASSQAVSFETVVIDSYNEQFF
TRBD1,TRBJ2-1,many,TRBV20-1,TGCAGTGCTAAATCGGACAGGAGCTCCTACAATGAGCAGTTCTTC,CSAKSDRSSYNEQFF
.,TRBJ2-1,many,TRBV5-6,TGTGCCAGCAGCTTGTTGGAGGCCGCCCGCAGAAAGTTCTTC,CASSLLEAARRKFF
.,TRBJ2-7,many,TRBV30,TGTGCCTGGCTGGTCGACTCCTACGAGCAGTACTTC,CAWLVDSYEQYF
.,TRBJ1-2,.,TRBV19,TGTGCCAGTAGTATCCTCAGGACAACTAACTATGGCTACACCTTC,CASSILRTTNYGYTF
.,TRBJ1-2,many,TRBV6-5,TGTGCCAGCAGTCACTCGGTCCAGGGGATTGGTGGCTACACCTTC,CASSHSVQGIGGYTF
.,TRBJ2-7,many,TRBV29-1,TGCAGCGTTGTTATAGGGGTCCACGAGCAGTACTTC,CSVVIGVHEQYF
TRBD1,TRBJ1-5,many,TRBV15,TGTGCCACCAGCAGGTTCTCCGGGACAGGGAGCATTTTTGGCAATCAGCCCCAGCATTTT,CATSRFSGTGSIFGNQPQHF
TRBD1,TRBJ2-7,many,TRBV12-3/TRBV12-4,TGTGCCAGCAGTCAAACCGGGACAGGGGGCTACGAGCAGTACTTC,CASSQTGTGGYEQYF
.,TRBJ1-3,.,TRBV6-2/TRBV6-3,TGTGCCAGCAGTTACCCGGCCCCCGGAAACACCATATATTTT,CASSYPAPGNTIYF
.,TRBJ2-3,many,TRBV7-9,TGTGCCAGCAGCTTCTCGTCCAGGGTGGCAAGGTTCGACACAGATACGCAGTATTTT,CASSFSSRVARFDTDTQYF
TRBD2,TRBJ2-1,many,TRBV11-2,TGTGCCAGCAGCCACAGCGGCTTAGCGGGAAAGAATGAGCAGTTCTTC,CASSHSGLAGKNEQFF
TRBD1,TRBJ1-1,few,TRBV7-2,TGTGCCAGCAGCTTAGGACAGGGTGAAGCTTTCTTT,CASSLGQGEAFF
TRBD2,TRBJ2-1,few,TRBV30,TGTGCCTGGAGAGAGGGACTAGCGGGGAACAATGAGCAGTTCTTC,CAWREGLAGNNEQFF
.,TRBJ1-4,once,TRBV9,TGTGCCAGCAGCGTAGGAGGGGGTGAAAAACTGTTTTTT,CASSVGGGEKLFF
.,TRBJ2-7,many,TRBV14,TGTGCCAGCAGCCCGGGAATTTCTCACTCCGAGCAGTACTTC,CASSPGISHSEQYF
TRBD2,TRBJ2-1,.,TRBV10-3,TGTGCCATCAGGGGGACTAGCGGGAGCTTCGGGGAGCAGTTCTTC,CAIRGTSGSFGEQFF
TRBD2,TRBJ2-2,.,TRBV29-1,TGCAGCGCCCGGACTAGCGGGGACAATGAGCAGTTTTTT,CSARTSGDNEQFF
TRBD2,TRBJ2-1,.,TRBV10-1,TGCGCCAGCAGTACTAGCGGATCCGTCAATGAGCAGTTCTTC,CASSTSGSVNEQFF
.,TRBJ2-2,many,TRBV10-3,TGTGCCATCAGTGAAATCGGCGGACCAAACACCGGGGAGCTGTTTTTT,CAISEIGGPNTGELFF
TRBD2,TRBJ2-3,many,TRBV20-1,TGCAGTGCCTCTAATGCGGGAGTATTCGATACGCAGTATTTT,CSASNAGVFDTQYF
.,TRBJ2-7,many,TRBV4-2,TGTGCCAGCAGCCAAGAACTGAGCTCCTACGAGCAGTACTTC,CASSQELSSYEQYF
.,TRBJ1-1,.,TRBV25-1,TGTGCCAGCAGTGTGACTGGGAACACTGAAGCTTTCTTT,CASSVTGNTEAFF
.,TRBJ2-7,.,TRBV27,TGTGCCAGCGGCTCGTTCCACGAGCAGTACTTC,CASGSFHEQYF
.,TRBJ2-5,.,TRBV28,TGTGCCAGCAGTTTAGAGGGGACCCGGTACTTC,CASSLEGTRYF
.,TRBJ1-5,.,TRBV10-1,TGCGCCAGCAGCAGGGGACAAAAGAACCAGCCCCAGCATTTT,CASSRGQKNQPQHF
TRBD2,TRBJ2-1,many,TRBV20-1,TGCAGTGCCGGCAAGGGACTAGCCCCCTACAATGAGCAGTTCTTC,CSAGKGLAPYNEQFF
.,TRBJ2-1,many,TRBV4-3,TGCGCCAGCAGCCAACAACAGGGCAATGAGCAGTTCTTC,CASSQQQGNEQFF
.,TRBJ1-2,many,TRBV28,TGTGCCAGCAGTTTGGGTTTATATGGCTACACCTTC,CASSLGLYGYTF
.,TRBJ2-1,many,TRBV5-1,TGCGCCAGCAGCGTTGACAGGGCCCCCGGGGGCAATGAGCAGTTCTTC,CASSVDRAPGGNEQFF
.,TRBJ2-5,few,TRBV2,TGTGCCAGCAGAGATTACAGGGATGGAGAGACCCAGTACTTC,CASRDYRDGETQYF
.,TRBJ2-7,few,TRBV27,TGTGCCAGCAGTTATCGCCGGGTTCCTCCACCCGAGCAGTACTTC,CASSYRRVPPPEQYF
.,TRBJ2-3,many,TRBV7-9,TGTGCCAGCAGCCAGGACAGCACAGATACGCAGTATTTT,CASSQDSTDTQYF
.,TRBJ2-4,many,TRBV7-8,TGTGCCAGCAGCCCAATCTTCGGGGTCTCACCCAAAAACATTCAGTACTTC,CASSPIFGVSPKNIQYF
.,TRBJ2-2,many,TRBV19,TGTGCCAGTAGGAGGGGACAAACCAACACCGGGGAGCTGTTTTTT,CASRRGQTNTGELFF
.,TRBJ1-5,many,TRBV7-8,TGTGCCAGCAGCTTAGAAAGGGCTGGCAATCAGCCCCAGCATTTT,CASSLERAGNQPQHF
TRBD1,TRBJ2-1,many,TRBV12-3/TRBV12-4,TGTGCCAGCAGTCCCGACAGGGCCAATGAGCAGTTCTTC,CASSPDRANEQFF
TRBD2,TRBJ2-3,few,TRBV19,TGTGCCAGTAGTGTGGCTAGCGGGAGCACAGATACGCAGTATTTT,CASSVASGSTDTQYF
TRBD2,TRBJ2-3,many,TRBV7-3,TGTGCCAGCAGCGCCCGACTAGCGGGAGGGTCAGGAGATACGCAGTATTTT,CASSARLAGGSGDTQYF
.,TRBJ2-5,few,TRBV11-3,TGTGCCAGCAGCCCCCGGGACAAAGAGACCCAGTACTTC,CASSPRDKETQYF
.,TRBJ1-2,many,TRBV24-1,TGTGCCACCAGTGACCCGCGGACGGCAGCTAACTATGGCTACACCTTC,CATSDPRTAANYGYTF
TRBD1,TRBJ1-2,.,TRBV6-1,TGTGCCAGCAGTGACCCGGGACAGGGTTTGACTAACTATGGCTACACCTTC,CASSDPGQGLTNYGYTF
.,TRBJ2-7,many,TRBV12-5,TGTGCTAGTGGTTTGGGGACCGCGGCCGAGCAGTACTTC,CASGLGTAAEQYF
.,TRBJ2-7,.,TRBV27,TGTGCCAGCAGTTTCGAGACGTTCTACGAGCAGTACTTC,CASSFETFYEQYF
.,TRBJ1-2,few,TRBV27,TGTGCCAGCAGTTTTGCGCAGGGAAACTATGGCTACACCTTC,CASSFAQGNYGYTF
.,TRBJ2-7,many,TRBV6-5,TGTGCCAGCAGTCACGGAAACGAGCAGTACTTC,CASSHGNEQYF